A few counts support the clone carrying this TCR beta chain. The sample comes from a study of regulatory T cells in long-lasting Graves disease. Arm-PCR of CDR3 regions and iRepertoire HTBI primers were the basis on which TCR beta libraries were built. TCRdb re-analysed the multiplex PCR reads in MiXCR, keeping a single row per CDR3 protein. In the table there are a few hundred thousand distinct CDR3 sequences, around a quarter of which are singletons. Time point specified: persistent/refractory GD, antithyroid drugs over 5 years with positive TRAb. PBMCs provided the RNA from which the TCR library was made. The starting material was peripheral blood mononuclear cells (PBMCs), obtained when the disease was refractory, from a patient treated with antithyroid drugs. The sequence came from a female donor with Graves disease.

The CDR3 DNA reads as TGTGCCAGCACCAATAGCGGGAGCTACGAGCAGTACTTC. Translation gives CASTNSGSYEQYF. The chain links TRBV7-9 to TRBJ2-7; TRBD2 matches at 9 bases. The J segment lost 3 bases and the V segment lost 7 bases, leaving 4 bases of the junction unmatched. The length of the CDR3 is 13 residues. Germline CDR1 reads SEHNR; CDR2 reads FQNEAQ (reference sequence).